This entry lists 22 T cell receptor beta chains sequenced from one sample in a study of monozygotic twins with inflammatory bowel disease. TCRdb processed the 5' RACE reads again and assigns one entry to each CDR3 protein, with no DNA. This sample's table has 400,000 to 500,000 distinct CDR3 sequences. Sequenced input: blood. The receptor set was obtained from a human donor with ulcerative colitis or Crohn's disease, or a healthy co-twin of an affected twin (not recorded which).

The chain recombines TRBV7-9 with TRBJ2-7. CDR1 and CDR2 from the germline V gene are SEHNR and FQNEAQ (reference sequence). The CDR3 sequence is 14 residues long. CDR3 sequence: CASSLESVSAEQYF. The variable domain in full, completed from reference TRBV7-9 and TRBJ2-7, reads DTGVSQNPRHKITKRGQNVTFRCDPISEHNRLYWYRQTLGQGPEFLTYFQNEAQLEKSRLLSDRFSAERPKGSFSTLEIQRTEQGDSAMYLCASSLESVSAEQYFGPGTRLTVT.

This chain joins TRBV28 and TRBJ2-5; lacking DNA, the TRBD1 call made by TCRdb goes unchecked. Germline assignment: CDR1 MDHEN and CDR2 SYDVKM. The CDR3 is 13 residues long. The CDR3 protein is CASSLLVTGTVEF.

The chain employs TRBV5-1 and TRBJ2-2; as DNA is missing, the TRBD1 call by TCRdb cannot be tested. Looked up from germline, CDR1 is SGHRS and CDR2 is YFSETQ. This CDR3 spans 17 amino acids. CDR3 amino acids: CASSSGLVGGFTGELFF.

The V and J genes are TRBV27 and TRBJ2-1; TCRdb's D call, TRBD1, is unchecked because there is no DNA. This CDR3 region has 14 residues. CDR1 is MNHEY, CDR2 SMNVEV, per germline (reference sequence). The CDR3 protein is CASSFWGRDNEQFF.

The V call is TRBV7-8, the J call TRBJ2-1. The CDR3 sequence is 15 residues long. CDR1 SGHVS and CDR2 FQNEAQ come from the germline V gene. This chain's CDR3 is CASSLFGNSYNEQFF.

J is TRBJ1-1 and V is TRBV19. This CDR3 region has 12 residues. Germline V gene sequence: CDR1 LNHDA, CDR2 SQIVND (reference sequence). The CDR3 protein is CASFVDKPEAFF. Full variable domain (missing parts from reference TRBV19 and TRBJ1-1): DGGITQSPKYLFRKEGQNVTLSCEQNLNHDAMYWYRQDPGQGLRLIYYSQIVNDFQKGDIAEGYSVSREKKESFPLTVTSAQKNPTAFYLCASFVDKPEAFFGQGTRLTVV.

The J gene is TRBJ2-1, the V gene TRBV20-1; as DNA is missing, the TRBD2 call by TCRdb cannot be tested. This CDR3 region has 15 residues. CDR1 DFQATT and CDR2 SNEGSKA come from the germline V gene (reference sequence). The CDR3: CSASSTSGSNFEQFF.

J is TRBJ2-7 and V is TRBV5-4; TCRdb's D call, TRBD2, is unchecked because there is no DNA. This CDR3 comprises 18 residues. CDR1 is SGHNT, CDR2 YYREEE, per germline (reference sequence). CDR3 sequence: CASSPGTSGGSLFYEQYF.

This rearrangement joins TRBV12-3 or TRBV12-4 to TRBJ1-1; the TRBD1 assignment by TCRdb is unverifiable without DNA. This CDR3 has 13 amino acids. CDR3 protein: CASTQWGQGKAFF.

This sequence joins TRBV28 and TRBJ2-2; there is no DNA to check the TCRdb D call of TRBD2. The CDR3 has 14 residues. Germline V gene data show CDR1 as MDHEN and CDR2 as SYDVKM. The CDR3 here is CASRTSGRTGELFF.

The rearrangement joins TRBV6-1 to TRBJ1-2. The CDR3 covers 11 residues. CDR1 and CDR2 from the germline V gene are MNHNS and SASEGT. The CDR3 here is CATRSNYGYTF.

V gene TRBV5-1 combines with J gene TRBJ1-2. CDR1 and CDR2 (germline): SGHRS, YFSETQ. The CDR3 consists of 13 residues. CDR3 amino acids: CASTYAVGYGYTF.

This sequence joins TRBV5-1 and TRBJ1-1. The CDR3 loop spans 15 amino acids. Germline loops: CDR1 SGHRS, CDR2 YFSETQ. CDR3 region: CASNSSPVGNTEAFF. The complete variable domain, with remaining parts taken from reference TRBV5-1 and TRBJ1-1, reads KAGVTQTPRYLIKTRGQQVTLSCSPISGHRSVSWYQQTPGQGLQFLFEYFSETQRNKGNFPGRFSGRQFSNSRSEMNVSTLELGDSALYLCASNSSPVGNTEAFFGQGTRLTVV.

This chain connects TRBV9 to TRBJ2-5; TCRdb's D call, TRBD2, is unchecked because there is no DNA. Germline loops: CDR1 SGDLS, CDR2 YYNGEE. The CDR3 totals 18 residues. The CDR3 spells CASSVEGLADLYQETQYF.

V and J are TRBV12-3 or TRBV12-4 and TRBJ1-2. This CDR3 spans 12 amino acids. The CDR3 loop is CASRGNSIGYTF.

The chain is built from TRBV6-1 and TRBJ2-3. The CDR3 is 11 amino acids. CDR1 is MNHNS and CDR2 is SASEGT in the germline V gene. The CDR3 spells CASTATDTQYF.

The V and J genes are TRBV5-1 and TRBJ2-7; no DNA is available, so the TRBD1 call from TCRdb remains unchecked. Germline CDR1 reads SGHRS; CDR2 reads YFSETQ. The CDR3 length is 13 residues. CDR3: CASSWTARDEQYF.

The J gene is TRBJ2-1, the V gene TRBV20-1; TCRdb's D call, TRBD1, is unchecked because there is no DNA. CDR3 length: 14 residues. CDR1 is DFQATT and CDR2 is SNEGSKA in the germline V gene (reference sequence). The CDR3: CSAGSGRGFNEQFF.

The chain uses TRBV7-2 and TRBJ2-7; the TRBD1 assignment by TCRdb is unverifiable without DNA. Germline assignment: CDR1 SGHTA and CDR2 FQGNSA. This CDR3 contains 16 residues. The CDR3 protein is CASSALTGGKVYEQYF.

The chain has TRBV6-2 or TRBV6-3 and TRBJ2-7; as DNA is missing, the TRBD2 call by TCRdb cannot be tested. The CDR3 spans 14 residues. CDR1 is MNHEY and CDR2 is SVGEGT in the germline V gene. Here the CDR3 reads CASSIGLASYEQYF.

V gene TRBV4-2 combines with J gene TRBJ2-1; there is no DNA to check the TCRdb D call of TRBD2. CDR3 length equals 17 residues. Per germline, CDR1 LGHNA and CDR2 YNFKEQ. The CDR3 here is CASSQGLGLAGGDEQFF.

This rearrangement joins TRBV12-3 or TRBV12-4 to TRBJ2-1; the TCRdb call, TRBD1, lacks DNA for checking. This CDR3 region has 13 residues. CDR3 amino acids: CASSAGWGDEQFF.